These 5 T cell receptor beta chains originate from one sample sequenced in a study of T-cell reconstitution after alpha-beta-depleted transplantation in children. Unique molecular identifiers tagged the TCRbeta library. TCRdb reprocessed the PCR reads via MiXCR and lists one record per CDR3 protein. The table shows around 300,000 distinct CDR3 sequences, with roughly 25% occurring only once. The sequences come from PBMCs, mostly from graft donor cells, collected 180 days after TCRalphabeta/CD19-depleted stem cell transplant. The receptors stem from a male patient aged 10-17 years who had a stem cell transplant for acute lymphoblastic leukemia, so the T cells may come from the graft donor.

This clonotype was picked up many times. The chain uses TRBV29-1 and TRBJ2-3; 7 bases align to TRBD2. CDR1 and CDR2 (germline): SQVTM, ANQGSEA. V gave up 6 bases and J gave up 5 bases; unmatched junction bases: 14. The CDR3 loop spans 15 amino acids. DNA of the CDR3: TGCAGCGTGGTTGTGGGGAGACTAGCAGGAGATACGCAGTATTTT. This sequence encodes CSVVVGRLAGDTQYF.

This clonotype has more than one count but fewer than ten. The rearrangement joins TRBV6-2 or TRBV6-3 to TRBJ2-1; D not certain. Trimming removed 0 bases from V and 9 bases from J, with 9 bases in between. Germline CDR1 reads MNHEY; CDR2 reads SVGEGT. This CDR3 region has 13 residues. The CDR3 loop is CASSYSTRGEQFF. CDR3 sequence (DNA): TGTGCCAGCAGTTACTCGACGCGCGGTGAGCAGTTCTTC.

This clonotype turned up a few times. The rearrangement joins TRBV5-6 to TRBJ2-6; D is ambiguous. The CDR3 sequence is 14 residues long. CDR1 and CDR2 from the germline V gene are SGHDT and YYEEEE. The V gene lost 4 bases and the J gene lost 3 bases, with 8 bases spanning the gap. CDR3 residues: CASSLLGGANVLTF. The CDR3, as DNA: TGTGCCAGCAGCCTCCTAGGTGGGGCCAACGTCCTGACTTTC.

The chain has TRBV9 and TRBJ2-7, with 9 positions matching TRBD2. J was trimmed by 2 bases and V by 3 bases; bases with no gene match: 6. Per the germline V gene, CDR1 is SGDLS and CDR2 is YYNGEE. The CDR3 consists of 15 residues. Written as DNA, the CDR3 is TGTGCCAGCAGCGGGGGACTAGCAGATACCTACGAGCAGTACTTC. The encoded protein is CASSGGLADTYEQYF.

This clonotype came up many times. V and J are TRBV29-1 and TRBJ2-1; 11 bases fit TRBD2. The V gene end was trimmed by 1 base and the J gene end by 2 bases; junction bases not matched to a gene: 4. The CDR3 consists of 16 residues. Looked up from germline, CDR1 is SQVTM and CDR2 is ANQGSEA. As DNA, the CDR3 is TGCAGCGTTGAAGGGATGACTAGCGGGACCTACAATGAGCAGTTCTTC. Its translation is CSVEGMTSGTYNEQFF.